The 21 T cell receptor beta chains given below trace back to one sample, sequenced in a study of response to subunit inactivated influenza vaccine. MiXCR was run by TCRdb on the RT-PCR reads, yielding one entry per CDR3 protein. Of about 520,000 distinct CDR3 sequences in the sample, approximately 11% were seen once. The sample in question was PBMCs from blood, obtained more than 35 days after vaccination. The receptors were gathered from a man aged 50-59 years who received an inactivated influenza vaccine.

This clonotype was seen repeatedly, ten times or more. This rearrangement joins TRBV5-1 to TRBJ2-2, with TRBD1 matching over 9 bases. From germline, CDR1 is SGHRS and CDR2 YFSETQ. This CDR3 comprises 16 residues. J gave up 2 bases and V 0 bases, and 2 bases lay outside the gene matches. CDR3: CASSLAGQGNTGELFF. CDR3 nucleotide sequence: TGCGCCAGCAGCTTGGCGGGACAGGGTAACACCGGGGAGCTGTTTTTT.

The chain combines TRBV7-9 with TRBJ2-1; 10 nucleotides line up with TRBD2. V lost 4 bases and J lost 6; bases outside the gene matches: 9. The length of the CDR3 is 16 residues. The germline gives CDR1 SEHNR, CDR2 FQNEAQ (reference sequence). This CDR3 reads CASSSPASGRPNEQFF. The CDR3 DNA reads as TGTGCCAGCAGCTCTCCAGCTAGCGGGAGACCCAATGAGCAGTTCTTC. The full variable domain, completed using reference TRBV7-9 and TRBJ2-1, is DTGVSQNPRHKITKRGQNVTFRCDPISEHNRLYWYRQTLGQGPEFLTYFQNEAQLEKSRLLSDRFSAERPKGSFSTLEIQRTEQGDSAMYLCASSSPASGRPNEQFFGPGTRLTVL.

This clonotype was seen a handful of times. CDR3 coding DNA: TGTGCCAGCAGCCAAACCGGGACCTTGAACACTGAAGCTTTCTTT. It yields the protein CASSQTGTLNTEAFF. This chain connects TRBV3-1 to TRBJ1-1; D possibly corresponds to TRBD1 (5 bases). V lost 2 bases and J 0 bases, leaving 10 bases between the germline ends. Germline assignment: CDR1 LGHDT and CDR2 YNNKEL (reference sequence). CDR3 size: 15 residues. The variable domain in full, completed from reference TRBV3-1 and TRBJ1-1, reads DTAVSQTPKYLVTQMGNDKSIKCEQNLGHDTMYWYKQDSKKFLKIMFSYNNKELIINETVPNRFSPKSPDKAHLNLHINSLELGDSAVYFCASSQTGTLNTEAFFGQGTRLTVV.

This chain's CDR3 is CASSLGTGRGANVLTF. The CDR3 nucleotides read TGCGCCAGCAGCTTGGGGACAGGGCGAGGGGCCAACGTCCTGACTTTC. This chain joins TRBV5-1 and TRBJ2-6; TRBD1 matches at 8 bases. In germline, CDR1 is SGHRS, CDR2 YFSETQ. J was trimmed by 4 bases and V by 0 bases; bases with no gene match: 3. The CDR3 is made up of 16 amino acids.

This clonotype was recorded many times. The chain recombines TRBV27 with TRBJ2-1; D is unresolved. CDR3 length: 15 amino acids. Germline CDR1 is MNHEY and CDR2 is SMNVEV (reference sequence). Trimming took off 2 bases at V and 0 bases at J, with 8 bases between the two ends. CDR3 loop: CASSLTLSSYNEQFF. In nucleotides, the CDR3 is TGTGCCAGCAGTTTAACCCTGAGCTCCTACAATGAGCAGTTCTTC.

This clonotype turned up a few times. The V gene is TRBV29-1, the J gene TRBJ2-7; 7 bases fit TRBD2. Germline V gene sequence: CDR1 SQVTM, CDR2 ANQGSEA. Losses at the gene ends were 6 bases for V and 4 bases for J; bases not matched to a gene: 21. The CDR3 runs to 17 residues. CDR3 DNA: TGCAGCGTGGCCATCTCCGATTGGAGGGAGGGACTATACGAGCAGTACTTC. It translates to CSVAISDWREGLYEQYF.

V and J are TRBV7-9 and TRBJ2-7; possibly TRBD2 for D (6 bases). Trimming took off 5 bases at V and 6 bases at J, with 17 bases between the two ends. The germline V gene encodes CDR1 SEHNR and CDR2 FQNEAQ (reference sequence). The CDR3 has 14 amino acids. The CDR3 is CASSPGGGMGEQYF. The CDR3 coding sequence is TGTGCCAGCAGCCCCGGTGGGGGGATGGGCGAGCAGTACTTC.

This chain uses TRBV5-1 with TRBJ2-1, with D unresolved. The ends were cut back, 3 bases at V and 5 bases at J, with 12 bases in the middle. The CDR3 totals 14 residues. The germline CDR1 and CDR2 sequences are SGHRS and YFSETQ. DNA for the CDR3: TGCGCCAGCAGCTCACCGGACCCTAACAATGAGCAGTTCTTC. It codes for CASSSPDPNNEQFF.

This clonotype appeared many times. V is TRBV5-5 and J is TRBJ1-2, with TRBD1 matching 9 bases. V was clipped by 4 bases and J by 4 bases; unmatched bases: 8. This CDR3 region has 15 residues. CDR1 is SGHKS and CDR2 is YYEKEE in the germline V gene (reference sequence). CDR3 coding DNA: TGTGCCAGCAGCCCGGGACAGGGCCGGAGCTATGGCTACACCTTC. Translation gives CASSPGQGRSYGYTF.

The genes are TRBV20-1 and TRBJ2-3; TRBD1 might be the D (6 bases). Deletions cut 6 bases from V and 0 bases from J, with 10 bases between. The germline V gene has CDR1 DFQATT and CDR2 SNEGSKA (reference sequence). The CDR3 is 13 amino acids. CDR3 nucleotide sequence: TGCAGTGCCGCGGACAGTAGCACAGATACGCAGTATTTT. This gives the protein CSAADSSTDTQYF.

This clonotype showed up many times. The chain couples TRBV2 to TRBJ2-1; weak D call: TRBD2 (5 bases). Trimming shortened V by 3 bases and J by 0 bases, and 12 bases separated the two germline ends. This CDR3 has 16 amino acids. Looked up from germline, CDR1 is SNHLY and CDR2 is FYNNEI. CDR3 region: CASSELAVISYNEQFF. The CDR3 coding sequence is TGTGCCAGCAGTGAGCTAGCTGTGATCTCCTACAATGAGCAGTTCTTC.

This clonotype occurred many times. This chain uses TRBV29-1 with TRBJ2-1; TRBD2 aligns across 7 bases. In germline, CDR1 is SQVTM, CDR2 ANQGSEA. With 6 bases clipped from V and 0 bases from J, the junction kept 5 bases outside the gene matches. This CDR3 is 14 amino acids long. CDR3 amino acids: CSVYGGSSYNEQFF. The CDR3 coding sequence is TGCAGCGTCTACGGGGGGAGCTCCTACAATGAGCAGTTCTTC.

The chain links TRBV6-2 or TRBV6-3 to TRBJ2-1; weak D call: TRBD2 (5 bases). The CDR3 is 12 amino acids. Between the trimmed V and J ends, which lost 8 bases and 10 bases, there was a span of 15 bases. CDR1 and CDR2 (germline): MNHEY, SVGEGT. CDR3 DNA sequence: TGTGCCAGCTTCGGTCTAGCCGGCGAGCAGTTCTTC. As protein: CASFGLAGEQFF.

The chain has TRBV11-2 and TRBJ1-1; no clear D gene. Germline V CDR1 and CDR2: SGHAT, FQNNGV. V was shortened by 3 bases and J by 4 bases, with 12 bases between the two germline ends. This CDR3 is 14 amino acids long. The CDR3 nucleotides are TGTGCCAGCAGCTTGAGCTTAGGGTCCACTGAAGCTTTCTTT. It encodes CASSLSLGSTEAFF.

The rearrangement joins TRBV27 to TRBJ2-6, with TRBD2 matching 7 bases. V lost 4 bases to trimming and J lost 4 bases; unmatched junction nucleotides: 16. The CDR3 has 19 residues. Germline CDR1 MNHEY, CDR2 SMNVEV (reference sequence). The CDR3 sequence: CASSSPRARGGTGANVLTF. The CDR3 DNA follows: TGTGCCAGCAGTTCCCCACGAGCCCGCGGGGGAACCGGGGCCAACGTCCTGACTTTC.

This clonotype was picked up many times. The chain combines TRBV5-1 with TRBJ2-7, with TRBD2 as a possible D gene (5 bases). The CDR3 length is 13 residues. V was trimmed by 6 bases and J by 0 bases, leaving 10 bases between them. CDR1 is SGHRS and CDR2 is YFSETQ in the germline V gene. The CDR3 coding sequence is TGCGCCAGCAAGGAGGATAACTCCTACGAGCAGTACTTC. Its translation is CASKEDNSYEQYF. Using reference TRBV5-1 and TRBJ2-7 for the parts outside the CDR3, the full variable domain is KAGVTQTPRYLIKTRGQQVTLSCSPISGHRSVSWYQQTPGQGLQFLFEYFSETQRNKGNFPGRFSGRQFSNSRSEMNVSTLELGDSALYLCASKEDNSYEQYFGPGTRLTVT.

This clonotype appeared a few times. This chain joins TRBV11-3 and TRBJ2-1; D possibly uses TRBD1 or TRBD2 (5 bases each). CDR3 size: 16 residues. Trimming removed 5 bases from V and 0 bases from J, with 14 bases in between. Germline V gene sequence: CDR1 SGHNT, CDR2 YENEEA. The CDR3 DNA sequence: TGTGCCAGCAGCGGGGGTTCCCCACTCTCCTACAATGAGCAGTTCTTC. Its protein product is CASSGGSPLSYNEQFF.

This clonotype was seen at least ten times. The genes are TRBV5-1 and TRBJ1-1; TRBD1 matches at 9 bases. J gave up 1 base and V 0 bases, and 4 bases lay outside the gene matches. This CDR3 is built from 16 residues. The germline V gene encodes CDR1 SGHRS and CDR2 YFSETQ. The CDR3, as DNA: TGCGCCAGCAGCTTGGCCCCGGGACAGGGGAACACTGAAGCTTTCTTT. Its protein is CASSLAPGQGNTEAFF. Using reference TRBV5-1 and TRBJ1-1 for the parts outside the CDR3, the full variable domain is KAGVTQTPRYLIKTRGQQVTLSCSPISGHRSVSWYQQTPGQGLQFLFEYFSETQRNKGNFPGRFSGRQFSNSRSEMNVSTLELGDSALYLCASSLAPGQGNTEAFFGQGTRLTVV.

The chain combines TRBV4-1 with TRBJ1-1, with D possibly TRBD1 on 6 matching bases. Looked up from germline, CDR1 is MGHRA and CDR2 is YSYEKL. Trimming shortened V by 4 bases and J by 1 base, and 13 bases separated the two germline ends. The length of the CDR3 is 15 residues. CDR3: CASSLDSYANTEAFF. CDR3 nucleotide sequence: TGCGCCAGCAGCCTGGACAGTTACGCGAACACTGAAGCTTTCTTT.

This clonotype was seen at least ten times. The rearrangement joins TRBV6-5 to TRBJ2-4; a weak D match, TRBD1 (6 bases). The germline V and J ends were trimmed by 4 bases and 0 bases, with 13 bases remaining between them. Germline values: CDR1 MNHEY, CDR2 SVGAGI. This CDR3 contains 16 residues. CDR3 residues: CASSSTHRVAKNIQYF. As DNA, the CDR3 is TGTGCCAGCAGTTCGACCCACAGGGTAGCCAAAAACATTCAGTACTTC.

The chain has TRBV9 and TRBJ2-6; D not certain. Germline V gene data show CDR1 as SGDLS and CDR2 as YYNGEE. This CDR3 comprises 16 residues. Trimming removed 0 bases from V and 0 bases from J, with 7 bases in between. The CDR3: CASSVGTVSGANVLTF. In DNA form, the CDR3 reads TGTGCCAGCAGCGTAGGGACCGTCTCTGGGGCCAACGTCCTGACTTTC.